A selection of T cell receptor beta chains follows, all from one sample in a study of response to subunit inactivated influenza vaccine. MiXCR, run by TCRdb on the RT-PCR reads, gives a single entry per CDR3 protein. Altogether 450,000 to 700,000 distinct CDR3 sequences are present, 14% being singletons, with the ten largest covering over 8.5%. Specimen: PBMCs from blood, collected about 12 days after vaccination. These receptors came from a man aged 45-60 years who received an inactivated influenza vaccine. Each CDR3 is given with its conserved first and last residue. A D gene is named only where the DNA matches it firmly. Not all rows give a size; the values are once, few, many and, for expanded clones, a class.

CDR3: CASSRPGLAYGYTF
DNA: TGTGCCAGCAGCCGCCCGGGGCTAGCGTATGGCTACACCTTC
size: -
J: TRBJ1-2
D: -
V: TRBV5-8

CDR3: CASSYQLRGKWDQPQHF
DNA: TGTGCCAGCAGTTACCAACTCCGGGGGAAGTGGGATCAGCCCCAGCATTTT
size: -
J: TRBJ1-5
D: -
V: TRBV6-2/TRBV6-3

CDR3: CSALRATRPGPDTQYF
DNA: TGCAGTGCCCTAAGAGCGACTAGACCCGGCCCAGATACGCAGTATTTT
size: few
J: TRBJ2-3
D: -
V: TRBV20-1

CDR3: CASSYSYRFSGGYTF
DNA: TGTGCCAGCAGTTACTCGTATAGGTTTTCAGGTGGCTACACCTTC
size: -
J: TRBJ1-2
D: -
V: TRBV6-5

CDR3: CASGLSGTYEQYF
DNA: TGTGCTAGTGGTTTGTCAGGAACCTACGAGCAGTACTTC
size: once
J: TRBJ2-7
D: -
V: TRBV12-5

CDR3: CASGLPGQGIGELFF
DNA: TGCGCCAGCGGACTGCCGGGACAGGGGATCGGGGAGCTGTTTTTT
size: many
J: TRBJ2-2
D: TRBD1
V: TRBV5-1

CDR3: CASSNRGRVGDQPQHF
DNA: TGTGCCAGCAGTAACAGGGGCCGGGTCGGTGATCAGCCCCAGCATTTT
size: few
J: TRBJ1-5
D: TRBD1
V: TRBV28

CDR3: CASSLGSHEQFF
DNA: TGCGCCAGCAGCTTGGGCTCTCATGAGCAGTTCTTC
size: many
J: TRBJ2-1
D: -
V: TRBV5-1

CDR3: CASSLVLASGNNEQFF
DNA: TGCGCCAGCAGCTTGGTTTTGGCTAGCGGCAACAATGAGCAGTTCTTC
size: few
J: TRBJ2-1
D: TRBD2
V: TRBV5-1

CDR3: CASSDLRGRTDTQYF
DNA: TGTGCCAGCAGTGACCTCAGGGGGAGGACAGATACGCAGTATTTT
size: -
J: TRBJ2-3
D: -
V: TRBV2

CDR3: CATSDWTENYGYTF
DNA: TGTGCCACCAGTGACTGGACGGAAAACTATGGCTACACCTTC
size: many
J: TRBJ1-2
D: -
V: TRBV24-1

CDR3: CATSRDRGYYEQYF
DNA: TGTGCCACCAGCAGAGACAGGGGTTACTACGAGCAGTACTTC
size: -
J: TRBJ2-7
D: -
V: TRBV15

CDR3: CASSRDSHTEAFF
DNA: TGTGCCAGCAGTAGGGACAGTCACACTGAAGCTTTCTTT
size: many
J: TRBJ1-1
D: TRBD1
V: TRBV28

CDR3: CASSLDPAGRGYTF
DNA: TGTGCCAGCAGCTTAGATCCAGCAGGGAGGGGCTACACCTTC
size: few
J: TRBJ1-2
D: -
V: TRBV7-2

CDR3: CASSQASGGKDTQYF
DNA: TGTGCCAGCAGCCAAGCCAGCGGGGGAAAGGATACGCAGTATTTT
size: -
J: TRBJ2-3
D: TRBD2
V: TRBV4-2

CDR3: CATSKRSTGSYGYTF
DNA: TGTGCCACCAGCAAACGGTCGACAGGGTCCTATGGCTACACCTTC
size: few
J: TRBJ1-2
D: TRBD1
V: TRBV15

CDR3: CASSQDRGANSGNTIYF
DNA: TGTGCCAGCAGCCAAGATCGGGGTGCTAACTCTGGAAACACCATATATTTT
size: few
J: TRBJ1-3
D: -
V: TRBV4-2

CDR3: CASSYRVGNTEAFF
DNA: TGTGCCAGTTCCTACAGGGTGGGGAACACTGAAGCTTTCTTT
size: many
J: TRBJ1-1
D: -
V: TRBV12-3/TRBV12-4

CDR3: CASSFGESTEAFF
DNA: TGTGCCAGCAGTTTTGGTGAATCCACTGAAGCTTTCTTT
size: few
J: TRBJ1-1
D: -
V: TRBV27

CDR3: CASRNAGTQLGHEQFF
DNA: TGTGCCAGCAGGAACGCCGGGACACAACTCGGGCATGAGCAGTTCTTC
size: -
J: TRBJ2-1
D: -
V: TRBV6-1

CDR3: CASSLGQGRSSPLHF
DNA: TGTGCCAGCAGCTTAGGACAGGGGAGGAGTTCACCCCTCCACTTT
size: few
J: TRBJ1-6
D: TRBD1
V: TRBV7-2

CDR3: CASSYQDRGYETQYF
DNA: TGTGCCAGCAGTTACCAGGACAGGGGCTACGAGACCCAGTACTTC
size: -
J: TRBJ2-5
D: TRBD1
V: TRBV6-5

CDR3: CASSLQHSGANVLTF
DNA: TGTGCCAGTAGTTTACAACATTCTGGGGCCAACGTCCTGACTTTC
size: few
J: TRBJ2-6
D: -
V: TRBV19

CDR3: CASSPWDRGGTDTQYF
DNA: TGCGCCAGCAGCCCGTGGGACAGGGGTGGAACAGATACGCAGTATTTT
size: -
J: TRBJ2-3
D: TRBD1
V: TRBV4-1

CDR3: CASSKGTVYEQYF
DNA: TGTGCCAGCAGTAAGGGAACCGTCTACGAGCAGTACTTC
size: few
J: TRBJ2-7
D: -
V: TRBV6-1

CDR3: CSALGGDRGLFF
DNA: TGCAGTGCCCTGGGGGGGGACAGGGGTCTGTTTTTT
size: few
J: TRBJ1-4
D: TRBD1
V: TRBV20-1

CDR3: CASSTSTSGVAKNIQYF
DNA: TGTGCCAGTAGTACATCGACTTCAGGGGTGGCCAAAAACATTCAGTACTTC
size: few
J: TRBJ2-4
D: -
V: TRBV19

CDR3: CATGTGPQDTQYF
DNA: TGTGCCACCGGAACAGGGCCCCAAGATACGCAGTATTTT
size: many
J: TRBJ2-3
D: -
V: TRBV15

CDR3: CASSQDFGTDDNEKLFF
DNA: TGCGCCAGCAGCCAAGATTTTGGGACTGATGATAATGAAAAACTGTTTTTT
size: few
J: TRBJ1-4
D: -
V: TRBV4-3

CDR3: CASSIVQGIAYNEQFF
DNA: TGCGCCAGCAGCATCGTACAGGGGATCGCCTACAATGAGCAGTTCTTC
size: few
J: TRBJ2-1
D: TRBD1
V: TRBV5-1

CDR3: CASRLQGEGYGYTF
DNA: TGCGCCAGCAGATTACAGGGGGAAGGCTATGGCTACACCTTC
size: many
J: TRBJ1-2
D: TRBD1
V: TRBV5-1

CDR3: CASSSIQANTEAFF
DNA: TGTGCCAGCAGCTCGATACAAGCGAACACTGAAGCTTTCTTT
size: -
J: TRBJ1-1
D: -
V: TRBV7-9

CDR3: CASSASSQETQYF
DNA: TGTGCCAGCAGTGCATCCAGCCAAGAGACCCAGTACTTC
size: few
J: TRBJ2-5
D: -
V: TRBV12-3/TRBV12-4

CDR3: CASSPETSIGGQFF
DNA: TGTGCCAGCAGTCCGGAGACTAGCATTGGGGGACAGTTCTTC
size: -
J: TRBJ2-1
D: TRBD2
V: TRBV6-4

CDR3: CASSFGQQGAAYEQYF
DNA: TGTGCCAGCAGCTTCGGTCAACAGGGGGCAGCCTACGAGCAGTACTTC
size: few
J: TRBJ2-7
D: TRBD1
V: TRBV7-6

CDR3: CASSFDVASNYGYTF
DNA: TGCGCCAGCAGCTTCGACGTTGCGTCTAACTATGGCTACACCTTC
size: few
J: TRBJ1-2
D: -
V: TRBV5-1

CDR3: CASSQVGQVKNTEAFF
DNA: TGCGCCAGCAGCCAAGTGGGACAGGTAAAGAACACTGAAGCTTTCTTT
size: -
J: TRBJ1-1
D: TRBD1
V: TRBV4-1

CDR3: CATSAGQWELFF
DNA: TGTGCCACCAGTGCCGGTCAGTGGGAGCTGTTTTTT
size: few
J: TRBJ2-2
D: -
V: TRBV24-1

CDR3: CSARDLAEGTDTQYF
DNA: TGCAGTGCTAGAGATTTAGCGGAGGGCACAGATACGCAGTATTTT
size: -
J: TRBJ2-3
D: -
V: TRBV20-1

CDR3: CASSYSDRGRYGNQPQHF
DNA: TGTGCCAGCAGTTACTCGGACAGGGGGAGGTATGGCAATCAGCCCCAGCATTTT
size: few
J: TRBJ1-5
D: TRBD1
V: TRBV6-5

CDR3: CASSKNPGTTSTDTQYF
DNA: TGTGCCAGCAGCAAGAATCCCGGGACAACTAGCACAGATACGCAGTATTTT
size: few
J: TRBJ2-3
D: -
V: TRBV7-2

CDR3: CSVDTDEAFF
DNA: TGCAGCGTTGACACAGATGAAGCTTTCTTT
size: -
J: TRBJ1-1
D: -
V: TRBV29-1